This TCR beta chain was retrieved from a study of cytomegalovirus exposure and HLA in healthy donors. The study, taken as a whole, reports: In a later analysis, more than 15,000 TCR beta sequences were associated with HLA alleles at 0.05 false discovery rate.

Healthy individuals who donated bone marrow served as the donors. Details on this clone: Its antigen is unidentified.

13 Jbeta primers and 60 Vbeta primers were used for the PCR. Here immunoSEQ multiplex PCR was the method, and the copy in TCRdb shows in-frame clones only, minus some. This table has about 150,000 clones, approximately 81% appearing once. Sequencing was carried out using PBMCs. The receptor was derived from a boy aged 2 to 10 in good health and CMV-seronegative.

The CDR3: CSVETLEAAEQFF. The DNA of the CDR3 is TGCAGCGTAGAAACTCTAGAAGCGGCCGAGCAGTTCTTC. V and J are TRBV29-1 and TRBJ2-1, with D possibly matching TRBD2 (5 bases). The CDR3 spans 13 residues. Germline assignment: CDR1 SQVTM and CDR2 ANQGSEA. V was shortened by 6 bases and J by 10 bases, with 19 bases between the two germline ends.